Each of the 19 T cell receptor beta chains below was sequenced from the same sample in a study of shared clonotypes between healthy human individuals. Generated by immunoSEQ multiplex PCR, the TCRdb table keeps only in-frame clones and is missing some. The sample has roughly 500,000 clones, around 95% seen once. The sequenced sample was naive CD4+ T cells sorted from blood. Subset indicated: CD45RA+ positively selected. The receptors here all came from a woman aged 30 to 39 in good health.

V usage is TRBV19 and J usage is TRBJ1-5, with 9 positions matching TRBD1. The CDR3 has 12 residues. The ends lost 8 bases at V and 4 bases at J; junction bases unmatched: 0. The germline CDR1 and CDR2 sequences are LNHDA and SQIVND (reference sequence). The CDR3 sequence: CASGTGNQPQHF. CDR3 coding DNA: TGTGCCAGTGGGACAGGGAATCAGCCCCAGCATTTT.

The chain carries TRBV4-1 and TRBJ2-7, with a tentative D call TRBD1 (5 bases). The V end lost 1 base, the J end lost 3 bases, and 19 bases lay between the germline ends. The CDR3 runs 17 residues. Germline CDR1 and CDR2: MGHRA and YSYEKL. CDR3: CASSQGGGQGKGYEQYF. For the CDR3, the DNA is TGCGCCAGCAGCCAAGGGGGTGGGCAGGGAAAAGGCTACGAGCAGTACTTC.

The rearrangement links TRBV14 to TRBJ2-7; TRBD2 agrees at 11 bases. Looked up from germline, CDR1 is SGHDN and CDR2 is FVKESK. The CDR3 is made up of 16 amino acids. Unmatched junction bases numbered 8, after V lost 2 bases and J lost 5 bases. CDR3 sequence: CASSQPRTSGLHEQYF. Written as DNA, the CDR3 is TGTGCCAGCAGCCAACCGAGGACTAGCGGGCTCCACGAGCAGTACTTC.

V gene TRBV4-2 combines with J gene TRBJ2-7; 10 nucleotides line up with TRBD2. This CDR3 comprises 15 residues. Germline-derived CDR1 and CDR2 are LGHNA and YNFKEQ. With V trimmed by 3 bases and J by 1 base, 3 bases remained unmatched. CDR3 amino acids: CASSHEAGGSYEQYF. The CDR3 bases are TGTGCCAGCAGCCACGAAGCGGGAGGGTCCTACGAGCAGTACTTC.

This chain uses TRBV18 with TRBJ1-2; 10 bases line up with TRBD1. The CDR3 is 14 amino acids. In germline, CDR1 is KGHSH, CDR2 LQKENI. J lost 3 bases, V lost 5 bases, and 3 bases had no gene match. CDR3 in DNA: TGTGCCAGCTCATCGACAGGGGGCGACTATGGCTACACCTTC. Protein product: CASSSTGGDYGYTF.

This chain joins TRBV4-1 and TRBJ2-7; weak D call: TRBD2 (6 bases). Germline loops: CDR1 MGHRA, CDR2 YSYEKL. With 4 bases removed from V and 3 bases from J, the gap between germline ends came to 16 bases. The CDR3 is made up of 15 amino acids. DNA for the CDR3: TGCGCCAGCAGCCTCACCTACGGACTAATCTACGAGCAGTACTTC. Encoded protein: CASSLTYGLIYEQYF.

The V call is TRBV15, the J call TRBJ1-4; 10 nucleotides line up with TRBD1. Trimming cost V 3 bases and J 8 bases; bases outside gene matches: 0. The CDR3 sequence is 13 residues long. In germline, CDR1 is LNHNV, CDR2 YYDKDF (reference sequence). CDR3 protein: CATSRDRGEKLFF. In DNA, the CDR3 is TGTGCCACCAGCAGGGACAGGGGGGAAAAACTGTTTTTT. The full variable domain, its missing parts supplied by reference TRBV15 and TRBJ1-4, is DAMVIQNPRYQVTQFGKPVTLSCSQTLNHNVMYWYQQKSSQAPKLLFHYYDKDFNNEADTPDNFQSRRPNTSFCFLDIRSPGLGDTAMYLCATSRDRGEKLFFGSGTQLSVL.

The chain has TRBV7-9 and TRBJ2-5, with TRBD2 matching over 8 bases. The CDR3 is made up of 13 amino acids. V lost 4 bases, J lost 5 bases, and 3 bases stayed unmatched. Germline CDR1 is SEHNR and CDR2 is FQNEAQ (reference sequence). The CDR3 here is CASSSGTRETQYF. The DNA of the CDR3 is TGTGCCAGCAGCTCCGGGACTAGGGAGACCCAGTACTTC. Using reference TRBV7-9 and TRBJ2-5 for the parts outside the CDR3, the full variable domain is DTGVSQNPRHKITKRGQNVTFRCDPISEHNRLYWYRQTLGQGPEFLTYFQNEAQLEKSRLLSDRFSAERPKGSFSTLEIQRTEQGDSAMYLCASSSGTRETQYFGPGTRLLVL.

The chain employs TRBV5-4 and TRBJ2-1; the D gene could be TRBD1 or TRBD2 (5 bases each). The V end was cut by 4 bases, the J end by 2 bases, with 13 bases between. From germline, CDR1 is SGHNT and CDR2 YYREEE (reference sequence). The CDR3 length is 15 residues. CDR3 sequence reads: CASSMGPTAYNEQFF. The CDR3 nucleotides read TGTGCCAGCAGCATGGGACCCACGGCCTACAATGAGCAGTTCTTC.

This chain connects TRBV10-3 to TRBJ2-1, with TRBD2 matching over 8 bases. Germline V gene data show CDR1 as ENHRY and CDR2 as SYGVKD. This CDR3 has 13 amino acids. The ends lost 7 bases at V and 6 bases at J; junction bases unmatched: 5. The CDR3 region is CAITAGDGNEQFF. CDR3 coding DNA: TGTGCCATCACAGCGGGAGATGGCAATGAGCAGTTCTTC.

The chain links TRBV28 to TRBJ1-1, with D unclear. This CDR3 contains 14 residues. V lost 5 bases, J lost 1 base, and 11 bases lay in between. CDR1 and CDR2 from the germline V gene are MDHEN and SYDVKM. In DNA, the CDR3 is TGTGCCAGCAGTCCGGGGAGCCCGAACACTGAAGCTTTCTTT. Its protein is CASSPGSPNTEAFF. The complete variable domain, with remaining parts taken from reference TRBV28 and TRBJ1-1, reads DVKVTQSSRYLVKRTGEKVFLECVQDMDHENMFWYRQDPGLGLRLIYFSYDVKMKEKGDIPEGYSVSREKKERFSLILESASTNQTSMYLCASSPGSPNTEAFFGQGTRLTVV.

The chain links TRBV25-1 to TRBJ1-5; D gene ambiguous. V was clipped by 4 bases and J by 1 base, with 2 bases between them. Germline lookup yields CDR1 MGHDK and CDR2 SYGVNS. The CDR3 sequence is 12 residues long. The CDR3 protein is CASSGSNQPQHF. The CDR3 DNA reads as TGTGCCAGCAGTGGAAGCAATCAGCCCCAGCATTTT.

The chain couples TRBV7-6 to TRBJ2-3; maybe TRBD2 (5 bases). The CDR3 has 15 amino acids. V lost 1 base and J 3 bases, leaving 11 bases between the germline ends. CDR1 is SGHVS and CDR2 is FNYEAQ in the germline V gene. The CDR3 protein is CASSLVGVGTDTQYF. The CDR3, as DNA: TGTGCCAGCAGCTTAGTGGGAGTAGGAACAGATACGCAGTATTTT. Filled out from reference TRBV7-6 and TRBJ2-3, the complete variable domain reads GAGVSQSPRYKVTKRGQDVALRCDPISGHVSLYWYRQALGQGPEFLTYFNYEAQQDKSGLPNDRFSAERPEGSISTLTIQRTEQRDSAMYRCASSLVGVGTDTQYFGPGTRLTVL.

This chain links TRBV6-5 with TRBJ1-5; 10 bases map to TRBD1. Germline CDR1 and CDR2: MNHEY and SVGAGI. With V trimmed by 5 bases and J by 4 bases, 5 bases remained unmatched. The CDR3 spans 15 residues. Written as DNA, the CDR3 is TGTGCCAGCAGTCCAGACAGGGGGCTGAATCAGCCCCAGCATTTT. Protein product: CASSPDRGLNQPQHF.

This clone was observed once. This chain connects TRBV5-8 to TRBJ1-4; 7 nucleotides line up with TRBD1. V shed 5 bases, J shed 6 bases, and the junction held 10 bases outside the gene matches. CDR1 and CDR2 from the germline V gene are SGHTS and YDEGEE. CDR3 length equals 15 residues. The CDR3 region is CASSRQGGVDEKLFF. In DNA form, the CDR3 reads TGTGCCAGCAGTCGACAGGGTGGTGTCGATGAAAAACTGTTTTTT.

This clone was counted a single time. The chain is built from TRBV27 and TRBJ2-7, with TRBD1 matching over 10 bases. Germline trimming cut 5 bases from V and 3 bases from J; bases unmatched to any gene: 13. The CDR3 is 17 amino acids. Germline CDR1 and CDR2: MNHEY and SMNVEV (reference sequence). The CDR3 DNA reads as TGTGCCAGCAGTGGCGCGCCGAGACAGGGGGCCCACTACGAGCAGTACTTC. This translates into CASSGAPRQGAHYEQYF.

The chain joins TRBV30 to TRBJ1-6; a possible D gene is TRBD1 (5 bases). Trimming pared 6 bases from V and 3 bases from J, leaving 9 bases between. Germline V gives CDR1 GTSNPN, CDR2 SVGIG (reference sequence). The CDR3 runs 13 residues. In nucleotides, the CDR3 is TGTGCCTGCAGCAGGGACTATAATTCACCCCTCCACTTT. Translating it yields CACSRDYNSPLHF.

DNA of the CDR3: TGTGCCAGCAGTTACTCCCGGGAGATGACCGGGGAGCTGTTTTTT. Translated, it gives CASSYSREMTGELFF. The chain links TRBV6-5 to TRBJ2-2, with a tentative D call TRBD2 (6 bases). V dropped 0 bases and J dropped 5 bases, with 10 bases sitting between them. Per the germline V gene, CDR1 is MNHEY and CDR2 is SVGAGI. The CDR3 covers 15 residues.

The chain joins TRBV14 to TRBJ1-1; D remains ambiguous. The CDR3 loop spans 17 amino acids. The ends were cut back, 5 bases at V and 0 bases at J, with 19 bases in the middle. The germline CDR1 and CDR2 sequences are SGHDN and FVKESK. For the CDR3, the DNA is TGTGCCAGCAGCAAAGCCCGGTACACGGATATGAACACTGAAGCTTTCTTT. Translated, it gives CASSKARYTDMNTEAFF.